The clone carrying this TCR beta chain turned up a few times. Its antigen is currently unknown. The source of the sample is a study of blood T cells in healthy people across ages. The study, taken as a whole, reports: Naive T cell percentage by flow cytometry tracked strongly with beta diversity. Getting older went along with TCR beta diversity per million T cells dropping roughly linearly. Any conclusive comparison of naive versus antigen-experienced cells was prevented by using unsorted PBMCs.

Next came a second PCR, run for about 7 to 12 cycles, which used a sample-barcoded 5' primer along with a J-beta primer mix. Template switching added a 12-random-nucleotide identifier to every cDNA molecule. In TCRdb, the 5' RACE reads were re-called with MiXCR into one record per CDR3 protein. Of some 1.6 million distinct CDR3 sequences in the sample, around 35% were seen once. With V trimmed by 4 bases and J by 3 bases, 6 bases remained unmatched. The CDR3 spans 14 residues. Germline V gene sequence: CDR1 SQVTM, CDR2 ANQGSEA. The chain joins TRBV29-1 to TRBJ2-1, with 7 bases identical to TRBD2. Source material: blood. The TCR originated in a young woman in good health. This CDR3 is CSVGSPSGYNEQFF. The CDR3 DNA reads as TGCAGCGTTGGCTCGCCTAGCGGCTACAATGAGCAGTTCTTC.